This is a list of T cell receptor beta chains from one sample in a study of blood T cells in healthy people across ages. Using its own MiXCR run on the 5' RACE reads, TCRdb lists one record per CDR3 protein. The sample has 760,000 or so distinct CDR3 sequences; roughly 25% are singletons. The sample was also reused in another study, on T cells of mothers and their children.

Sequencing was carried out using blood. These receptors originate from a boy aged 5-17 years in good health. Each CDR3 is given with its conserved first and last residue. A D gene is named only where the DNA matches it firmly. Size values are once, few and many counts, or a class for expanded clones, and some rows have none.

size | J | D | length | V | CDR3 | DNA
NA | TRBJ2-7 | NA | 16 | TRBV14 | CASSQASTSPYYEQYF | TGTGCCAGCAGCCAAGCATCTACTAGCCCATACTACGAGCAGTACTTC
few | TRBJ2-1 | TRBD1 | 16 | TRBV7-3 | CASSSPRQGIVNEQFF | TGTGCCAGCAGCTCCCCCAGACAGGGTATCGTCAATGAGCAGTTCTTC
once | TRBJ2-3 | TRBD2 | 18 | TRBV4-1 | CASSYTGGPAGFADTQYF | TGCGCCAGCAGCTACACGGGAGGGCCAGCGGGGTTCGCAGATACGCAGTATTTT
NA | TRBJ1-4 | NA | 12 | TRBV7-9 | CASSQPFGKLFF | TGTGCCAGCAGCCAGCCGTTCGGAAAACTGTTTTTT
few | TRBJ1-1 | NA | 17 | TRBV29-1 | CSVEAVARAEGHTEAFF | TGCAGCGTTGAAGCGGTCGCCCGAGCGGAGGGGCACACTGAAGCTTTCTTT
NA | TRBJ2-3 | NA | 15 | TRBV5-1 | CASGKDGQPTDTQYF | TGCGCCAGCGGGAAGGACGGGCAACCCACAGATACGCAGTATTTT
NA | TRBJ2-1 | TRBD2 | 14 | TRBV7-9 | CASKSAGGSTEQFF | TGTGCCAGCAAGTCGGCGGGGGGGTCGACTGAGCAGTTCTTC
few | TRBJ2-3 | TRBD2 | 17 | TRBV5-6 | CASINLGGSGSPDTQYF | TGTGCCAGCATCAATCTTGGTGGTAGCGGGAGCCCAGATACGCAGTATTTT
NA | TRBJ2-5 | TRBD1 | 14 | TRBV2 | CASETGVIQETQYF | TGTGCCAGCGAAACAGGGGTTATTCAAGAGACCCAGTACTTC
once | TRBJ2-2 | TRBD2 | 13 | TRBV2 | CASSESGGGELFF | TGTGCCAGCAGTGAGAGCGGGGGTGGGGAGCTGTTTTTT
few | TRBJ1-1 | TRBD1 | 14 | TRBV29-1 | CSVAQGAGNTEAFF | TGCAGCGTCGCACAGGGGGCGGGGAACACTGAAGCTTTCTTT
NA | TRBJ1-2 | TRBD1 | 14 | TRBV4-1 | CASSRTGGGDGYTF | TGCGCCAGCAGCCGGACAGGGGGCGGCGATGGCTACACCTTC
few | TRBJ2-5 | TRBD1 | 13 | TRBV12-3/TRBV12-4 | CASSRDRKETQYF | TGTGCCAGCAGCCGGGACAGAAAAGAGACCCAGTACTTC
few | TRBJ1-1 | TRBD1 | 14 | TRBV20-1 | CSANRGYSNTEAFF | TGCAGTGCAAACAGGGGGTACTCGAACACTGAAGCTTTCTTT
few | TRBJ1-1 | NA | 13 | TRBV7-3 | CASSSTQGTEAFF | TGTGCCAGCAGCTCCACTCAAGGAACTGAAGCTTTCTTT
few | TRBJ1-2 | NA | 15 | TRBV6-2/TRBV6-3 | CASSSQMGANYGYTF | TGTGCCAGCAGTTCACAAATGGGGGCGAACTATGGCTACACCTTC
few | TRBJ2-7 | TRBD1 | 14 | TRBV10-3 | CAISGTGGSYEQYF | TGTGCCATCAGCGGGACAGGGGGGTCCTACGAGCAGTACTTC
many | TRBJ2-5 | TRBD2 | 16 | TRBV4-2 | CASSQDFSGGKKTQYF | TGTGCCAGCAGCCAAGACTTTAGCGGGGGAAAAAAGACCCAGTACTTC
NA | TRBJ2-2 | NA | 14 | TRBV5-1 | CASSLESNTGELFF | TGCGCCAGCAGCTTGGAGTCGAACACCGGGGAGCTGTTTTTT
NA | TRBJ2-5 | TRBD2 | 16 | TRBV24-1 | CATSDPGTSGSLAQYF | TGTGCCACCAGTGACCCCGGGACTAGCGGGAGTTTGGCCCAGTACTTC
NA | TRBJ1-4 | NA | 15 | TRBV7-9 | CASSLVFGTWEKLFF | TGTGCCAGCAGCTTAGTATTTGGGACATGGGAAAAACTGTTTTTT
few | TRBJ2-5 | NA | 14 | TRBV5-1 | CASSWEGRRETQYF | TGCGCCAGCAGCTGGGAAGGACGGCGGGAGACCCAGTACTTC
few | TRBJ2-7 | NA | 14 | TRBV19 | CASSIEAGSYEQYF | TGTGCCAGTAGTATAGAGGCCGGCTCCTACGAGCAGTACTTC
few | TRBJ1-2 | TRBD1 | 14 | TRBV12-3/TRBV12-4 | CASRSTGTGRGYTF | TGTGCCAGCAGGTCTACCGGGACAGGGAGAGGCTACACCTTC
few | TRBJ2-7 | TRBD2 | 15 | TRBV5-1 | CASSPTSGATYEQYF | TGCGCCAGCAGCCCGACTAGCGGGGCTACCTACGAGCAGTACTTC